Sequencing of this T cell receptor (beta chain) was carried out in a study of cytomegalovirus exposure and HLA in healthy donors (dated by TCRdb to the late 2010s). A note on the overall study: An earlier analysis of 587 of the donors reported approximately 280 Gb of sequence data and 95 million to 120 million unique TCR beta sequences obtained from 180 million or so T cells. About 300 gigabases of sequencing data and 70 million to 100 million unique TCR sequences were included in an early release covering roughly 600 HLA-typed donors. Of the roughly 410 genotyped donors, 80% to 90% were placed in the genetic ancestry cluster associated with self-reported Caucasian donors. The study was designed to test whether signatures of past pathogen exposure could be identified by cataloging public T cell receptors. The T cell repertoires of around 730 subjects were profiled by immunosequencing and related to cytomegalovirus serostatus. Besides the first cohort of hundreds of subjects, a separate validation cohort made up of 90 to 150 different subjects was used. To predict cytomegalovirus infection status, the study combined high-throughput TCR immunosequencing, statistical association of individual TCRs with disease status, and machine learning. In a later analysis, previously published TCR beta repertoires from 600 to 850 donors were re-analyzed and high-resolution HLA genotyping was added so that TCR occurrence patterns could be studied. Rather than using new phenotypic data, the later analysis identified candidate immune exposures from TCR beta sequences and from how often those sequences occurred across donors. In an earlier analysis of 550 to 700 of the donors, high-throughput TCR beta sequencing was used to judge whether each TCR beta V gene segment behaved as functional or pseudogenic. Donor age, sex, ethnicity and CMV serostatus were compiled alongside the repertoire data. A later genetic analysis took genome-wide SNP genotypes for about three fifths of the 666 donors and used that subset as a discovery cohort. All discovery cohort repertoires had been generated on a single sequencing platform. Class I and class II HLA loci were covered by the typing at four-digit resolution. The number of typed donors differed by locus: about 629-630 for A, B, C, DRB1 and DQB1; approximately 520 for DQA1; 606 for DPA1; and some 450 for DPB1. Because of strong linkage in the cohort, a few DR-DQ haplotypes were treated as single units for association and clustering. On average, around 200,000 unique TCR beta nucleotide sequences were sequenced per donor among 398 genotyped donors of the cohort, with about 17% of those sequences being non-productive.

General findings and caveats noted by the study authors: A later genetic analysis reported fewer N-insertions in productive TCRs among donors in an Asian-associated ancestry cluster than the approximately 700-donor mean. Compared with equally common non-associated chains, HLA-associated TCR beta chains in a later analysis were more clonally expanded and had lower generation probabilities. A further reported finding was that TCR beta sequences accurately predicted the HLA-A and HLA-B alleles for most subjects in the first cohort. In a later analysis, the rate of TCR association differed among HLA loci, with DRB1 alleles having the most associated TCRs and HLA-C alleles having the fewest. Because HLA typing was unavailable for some donors at each locus, only the typed subset was used in association tests. CMV serostatus was the only immune exposure information available for the cohort. The presence/absence analyses assumed that sequencing depth was roughly uniform across donors, and that assumption may not be true. Cytomegalovirus status was reported to be diagnosed by the classifier with high specificity and sensitivity in both the original and validation cohorts. A later analysis associated some 17,000 TCR beta sequences with specific HLA alleles at a false discovery rate of 0.05. A few of the identified cytomegalovirus-associated TCR beta chains were confirmed in vitro to be specific for cytomegalovirus antigens. V-gene and J-gene trimming of TCR beta chains was associated with a missense DCLRE1C variant in a later genetic analysis, and the association was replicated in an independent cohort. The sequencing pipeline was judged likely to have produced a cluster of highly shared sequence variants as a technical artifact. Most TCR sequences were seen in very few donors, while some public TCRs were found in many individuals. An earlier analysis of roughly 570 of the donors showed that most TCR beta V segments appeared in productive rearrangements either about 87% or about 30% of the time, which broadly matched IMGT annotations. Linkage disequilibrium might explain the correlated functional status among segregating V segments, but an unknown experimental factor could not be ruled out. According to the authors, the approach could potentially be generalized to other disease states and immunological phenotypes. Several of the top co-occurrence clusters appeared to be linked to parvovirus B19, influenza, CMV and Epstein-Barr virus, according to a later analysis. Because counts were too low, roughly 18 rarely observed V segments, including chromosome 9 orphons, were left out of the earlier analysis of several hundred of the donors. A total of 150 to 200 TCR beta chains were listed by the study as associated with cytomegalovirus. The cohort was sequenced for TCR beta chains only, and without alpha or paired-chain data the features that could be detected were limited. In a later analysis, most CMV-associated TCR beta chains were found to appear HLA-restricted, with HLA associations seemingly driven largely by CMV exposure. Strong co-occurrence of HLA alleles, especially DR and DQ, made assigning TCR associations to individual alleles difficult.

A note on this clone: The clone's antigen remains unknown. One base away there is no much larger clone; base qualities are not given.

The receptor library was made with the immunoSEQ multiplex PCR assay. The multiplex PCR relied on a mix of 60 forward primers for TCR Vbeta segments and 13 reverse primers for TCR Jbeta segments. A multiplex PCR assay on genomic DNA amplified the CDR3 region of rearranged TCR beta genes. The amplified TCR beta libraries were sequenced on the Illumina HiSeq System as 87-base-pair reads. The original pipeline was this. A later analysis counted 65 million to 90 million unique TCR beta chains across the 640 or so repertoires, and some 11 million of these chains were shared by at least two donors. To remove PCR and sequencing errors, raw reads were error-corrected and collapsed into unique sequences using a nearest-neighbor algorithm that merged closely related sequences. CDR3 sequences were aligned to IMGT reference sequences to assign V, D and J gene segments. For a sequence to be retained, at least a six-nucleotide match to both a V gene segment and a J gene segment was required. A rearrangement was called productive if the CDR3 had no stop codons and remained in frame with V and J, and every other rearrangement was called non-productive. Following IMGT convention, CDR3 was defined as the stretch from the second conserved V-encoded cysteine up to the conserved J-encoded phenylalanine. The earlier analysis of 450 to 750 of the donors excluded any sequence lacking an unambiguous match to a single V gene segment. In an earlier analysis of around 590 of the donors, a V segment was called functional when productive rearrangements were above 56.7%, and segregating when the standard deviation between donors exceeded 5%. To diagnose cytomegalovirus status from the catalog of TCR beta chain sequences, a statistical classification framework was built. V and J gene assignment, in a later analysis, came from comparing TCR nucleotide sequences with IMGT/GENE-DB human TR gene sequences. In a later analysis, CDR3 sequences and most-parsimonious VDJ recombination scenarios were assigned using the TCRdist pipeline. In a later analysis, each TCR beta chain was defined by its CDR3 amino acid sequence together with its V-gene family, and reads lacking a unique V-gene family were excluded. To address suspected cross-contamination and a sequencing artifact, a later analysis removed approximately 590 highly shared, low-generation-probability nucleotide sequences. A later analysis calculated a clonal expansion index for each public chain from normalized within-repertoire ranks of inferred template counts. A later analysis computed generation probabilities with a VDJ recombination model fitted to out-of-frame rearrangements, and checked the results against IGoR. In a later analysis, hypergeometric tests were used to score TCR-TCR, TCR-HLA and TCR-CMV co-occurrence, with a repertoire-size bias correction applied to TCR pairs. A later analysis estimated false discovery rates by permuting HLA or CMV assignments 20 times. In a later analysis, co-occurring TCRs were grouped with DBSCAN, and TCRdist sequence similarity was added when clustering was performed within HLA-allele-positive subsets. Repertoires with fewer than 30,000 or more than 120,000 public chains were left out of co-occurrence clustering, as were five repertoires with anomalous nucleotide sharing. TCRdb limited this immuneACCESS table to in-frame rearrangements with V and J called. A share of clones is missing; checked studies link under half to unresolved V genes, and the rest is unexplained. V and J calls and clone size follow that table, whereas D and trimming were derived from the DNA. In all, the sample holds about 57,000 clones, and approximately 80% of those were seen once. 2.9% of the sample rests with the top ten.

The cohort consisted of 600 or so healthy bone marrow donors. Cohort members were all nominally healthy when sampled, although unrecorded immune exposures were likely present. The donor was CMV seronegative and belonged to the group of around 400 seronegative cohort members. A peripheral blood sample was provided by each donor, and peripheral blood mononuclear cells were used for TCR beta sequencing. Genomic DNA was extracted from the blood cell samples with the Qiagen DNeasy Blood Extraction Kit. Sample: PBMCs. This receptor was obtained from a woman in her 30s in good health and CMV-seronegative.

The encoded CDR3 is CASTPDSLNTEAFF. The DNA sequence is TGTGCCAGCACCCCGGACAGTTTGAACACTGAAGCTTTCTTT. In this chain, TRBV2 is recombined with TRBJ1-1; TRBD1 could be the D gene, as 6 bases match. The CDR3 runs 14 residues from the cysteine to the phenylalanine. The sequence is cut down to CDR3 DNA, 42 bases in frame from base 1. CDR1 and CDR2 (SNHLY, FYNNEI) derive from the germline V gene. V and J are truncated by 7 bases and 0 bases respectively, leaving an intervening sequence of 12 bases.